These T cell receptor beta chains were read from a single sample in a study of cytomegalovirus exposure and HLA in healthy donors. Some clones are missing from TCRdb's copy, which holds only in-frame ones; the method was immunoSEQ multiplex PCR. The sample comprises some 60,000 clones, 80% of which are singletons, and approximately 5.9% rests with the top ten. Sequences were obtained from PBMCs. The receptors were gathered from a male donor in good health and CMV-seronegative. The CDR3 runs from the conserved cysteine through the conserved F or W. Fields, in order: V gene, J gene, D gene, clone size, CDR3 protein, CDR3 DNA. A D gene is named only where the DNA matches it firmly. Clone size is not always given. Where it is, it says once, few, many or a class for expanded clones.

V: TRBV7-9; J: TRBJ1-5; D: .; size: .; CDR3: CASSFGGGQPQHF; DNA: TGTGCCAGCAGCTTCGGAGGTGGGCAGCCCCAGCATTTT
V: TRBV28; J: TRBJ1-2; D: TRBD1; size: .; CDR3: CASINPTPRQGTDYGYTF; DNA: TGTGCCAGCATTAACCCCACGCCCCGACAGGGTACTGACTATGGCTACACCTTC
V: TRBV6-1; J: TRBJ2-5; D: TRBD1; size: few; CDR3: CASSEAPGQGMTQYF; DNA: TGTGCCAGCAGTGAAGCACCGGGACAGGGGATGACCCAGTACTTC
V: TRBV7-9; J: TRBJ1-1; D: .; size: .; CDR3: CASSQTGAEAFF; DNA: TGTGCCAGCAGCCAGACCGGGGCTGAAGCTTTCTTT
V: TRBV5-6; J: TRBJ2-7; D: .; size: few; CDR3: CASSYGQFSYEQYF; DNA: TGTGCCAGCAGCTATGGACAGTTCTCCTACGAGCAGTACTTC
V: TRBV7-9; J: TRBJ2-5; D: TRBD2; size: .; CDR3: CASRWTSGGKETQYF; DNA: TGTGCCAGCAGATGGACTAGCGGGGGAAAGGAGACCCAGTACTTC
V: TRBV9; J: TRBJ2-3; D: .; size: .; CDR3: CASSLQVTDTQYF; DNA: TGTGCCAGCAGCCTCCAGGTGACAGATACGCAGTATTTT
V: TRBV9; J: TRBJ2-7; D: .; size: .; CDR3: CASSPRSLVGEQYF; DNA: TGTGCCAGCAGCCCCCGATCCCTAGTAGGCGAGCAGTACTTC
V: TRBV30; J: TRBJ2-1; D: TRBD1; size: .; CDR3: CAWSNPRQGWYNEQFF; DNA: TGTGCCTGGAGTAACCCTCGACAGGGGTGGTACAATGAGCAGTTCTTC
V: TRBV25-1; J: TRBJ1-1; D: .; size: once; CDR3: CASSELINGEAFF; DNA: TGTGCCAGCAGTGAACTGATCAACGGTGAAGCTTTCTTT
V: TRBV5-3; J: TRBJ1-2; D: TRBD1; size: once; CDR3: CARSLRKGDRGIHGYTF; DNA: TGTGCCAGAAGCCTCAGAAAGGGGGACAGGGGGATTCATGGCTACACCTTC
V: TRBV6-5; J: TRBJ2-4; D: .; size: .; CDR3: CASRQGLAKNIQYF; DNA: TGTGCCAGCAGGCAGGGGCTAGCCAAAAACATTCAGTACTTC
V: TRBV14; J: TRBJ2-5; D: .; size: .; CDR3: CASSQTRTWETQYF; DNA: TGTGCCAGCAGCCAAACGAGGACATGGGAGACCCAGTACTTC
V: TRBV27; J: TRBJ1-6; D: .; size: .; CDR3: CASSLHRERSPLHF; DNA: TGTGCCAGCAGTCTCCACAGGGAACGGTCACCCCTCCACTTT
V: TRBV29-1; J: TRBJ2-7; D: TRBD1; size: once; CDR3: CSVPGQSSYEQYF; DNA: TGCAGCGTTCCGGGACAGAGCTCCTACGAGCAGTACTTC
V: TRBV30; J: TRBJ1-1; D: .; size: .; CDR3: CAWSYYNTEAFF; DNA: TGTGCCTGGAGTTATTATAACACTGAAGCTTTCTTT
V: TRBV5-1; J: TRBJ2-1; D: .; size: .; CDR3: CASSLQGGNEQFF; DNA: TGCGCCAGCAGCTTACAGGGCGGCAATGAGCAGTTCTTC
V: TRBV7-2; J: TRBJ1-2; D: TRBD1; size: .; CDR3: CASSSNRGQGDGYTF; DNA: TGTGCCAGCAGCTCGAACAGGGGTCAGGGCGATGGCTACACCTTC
V: TRBV4-1; J: TRBJ2-5; D: TRBD1; size: .; CDR3: CASSRGQLKETQYF; DNA: TGCGCCAGCAGCCGGGGACAGTTAAAAGAGACCCAGTACTTC
V: TRBV6-6; J: TRBJ1-6; D: TRBD1; size: .; CDR3: CASSGTVNSPLHF; DNA: TGTGCCAGCAGCGGGACAGTTAATTCACCCCTCCACTTT
V: TRBV15; J: TRBJ1-1; D: .; size: .; CDR3: CATSSVRGNTEAFF; DNA: TGTGCCACCAGCAGCGTCCGGGGGAACACTGAAGCTTTCTTT
V: TRBV4-1; J: TRBJ1-2; D: .; size: .; CDR3: CASSQGGEGGYTF; DNA: TGCGCCAGCAGCCAAGGAGGAGAAGGCGGCTACACCTTC
V: TRBV7-2; J: TRBJ2-7; D: .; size: .; CDR3: CASSEQGEQYF; DNA: TGTGCCAGCAGCGAACAGGGCGAGCAGTACTTC
V: TRBV4-3; J: TRBJ2-3; D: .; size: .; CDR3: CASSQDRWGPTDTQYF; DNA: TGCGCCAGCAGCCAAGACCGGTGGGGGCCCACAGATACGCAGTATTTT
V: TRBV2; J: TRBJ1-6; D: .; size: few; CDR3: CASSGDGNSPLHF; DNA: TGTGCCAGCAGTGGAGACGGGAATTCACCCCTCCACTTT
V: TRBV5-4; J: TRBJ2-2; D: .; size: .; CDR3: CASSLKGPGGELFF; DNA: TGTGCCAGCAGCTTAAAGGGGCCCGGCGGGGAGCTGTTTTTT
V: TRBV7-9; J: TRBJ2-7; D: .; size: .; CDR3: CASSSTQEGTYEQYF; DNA: TGTGCCAGCAGCTCCACCCAGGAAGGAACCTACGAGCAGTACTTC
V: TRBV6-5; J: TRBJ1-1; D: .; size: .; CDR3: CASRITGYDTEAFF; DNA: TGTGCCAGCAGAATTACAGGGTACGACACTGAAGCTTTCTTT
V: TRBV9; J: TRBJ2-1; D: TRBD2; size: .; CDR3: CASSVSGGNYNEQFF; DNA: TGTGCCAGCAGCGTTAGCGGGGGGAACTACAATGAGCAGTTCTTC
V: TRBV5-4; J: TRBJ2-1; D: TRBD2; size: once; CDR3: CASSWGGAGSYNEQFF; DNA: TGTGCCAGCAGCTGGGGGGGAGCGGGCTCCTACAATGAGCAGTTCTTC
V: TRBV11-2; J: TRBJ1-6; D: .; size: .; CDR3: CASSLAVYNSPLHF; DNA: TGTGCCAGCAGCTTAGCAGTATATAATTCACCCCTCCACTTT
V: TRBV27; J: TRBJ2-2; D: .; size: .; CDR3: CASSLDMGAGELFF; DNA: TGTGCCAGCAGTTTAGATATGGGCGCCGGGGAGCTGTTTTTT
V: TRBV6-1; J: TRBJ2-1; D: .; size: .; CDR3: CASSEWPGNNEQFF; DNA: TGTGCCAGCAGTGAATGGCCGGGGAACAATGAGCAGTTCTTC
V: TRBV5-4; J: TRBJ1-4; D: TRBD1; size: .; CDR3: CASSFGQGAWEKLFF; DNA: TGTGCCAGCAGCTTTGGACAGGGGGCGTGGGAAAAACTGTTTTTT
V: TRBV7-9; J: TRBJ2-1; D: TRBD2; size: .; CDR3: CSSSPGLAGGVDEQFF; DNA: TGTTCCAGCAGCCCTGGACTAGCGGGGGGCGTGGATGAGCAGTTCTTC
V: TRBV29-1; J: TRBJ2-3; D: .; size: .; CDR3: CSVWQRDTQYF; DNA: TGCAGCGTTTGGCAAAGAGATACGCAGTATTTT
V: TRBV4-3; J: TRBJ2-7; D: TRBD1; size: .; CDR3: CASSQELVGDRANYEQYF; DNA: TGCGCCAGCAGCCAAGAATTGGTAGGTGACAGGGCTAACTACGAGCAGTACTTC
V: TRBV19; J: TRBJ1-5; D: TRBD1; size: .; CDR3: CASSLTGRSNQPQHF; DNA: TGTGCCAGTAGCCTGACAGGGAGAAGCAATCAGCCCCAGCATTTT
V: TRBV30; J: TRBJ2-3; D: TRBD2; size: .; CDR3: CAWSVLAGGSTDTQYF; DNA: TGTGCCTGGAGTGTGCTAGCGGGGGGAAGCACAGATACGCAGTATTTT
V: TRBV6-5; J: TRBJ1-1; D: TRBD1; size: few; CDR3: CASSYDVRGLTEAFF; DNA: TGTGCCAGCAGTTACGACGTCAGGGGGCTAACTGAAGCTTTCTTT
V: TRBV9; J: TRBJ2-3; D: TRBD1; size: .; CDR3: CASSVDRWDSYTDTQYF; DNA: TGTGCCAGCAGCGTAGATCGGTGGGACAGTTACACAGATACGCAGTATTTT